The 2 T cell receptor beta chains below were found in one sample sequenced in a study of beta chain features in type 1 diabetes. Antigens for these TCRs are unknown. Study outcomes and limitations: Among patients with Type 1 diabetes, TCRB CDR3s were moderately but significantly shorter in every one of the four CD4+ subsets.

Sequenced material consisted of expressed TCRB transcripts (all of the isolated RNA was reverse transcribed). The method was immunoSEQ multiplex PCR; TCRdb's version includes in-frame clones alone and lacks a portion of them. The repertoire holds 95,000 to 110,000 clones, with 25% to 35% as singletons. The sequencing sample was made of central memory CD4+ T cells from blood. The source is a woman aged 18-35 years with type 1 diabetes.

V usage is TRBV6-1 and J usage is TRBJ1-1, with D unresolved. CDR1 is MNHNS and CDR2 is SASEGT in the germline V gene. This CDR3 is 14 amino acids long. Trimming took 3 bases from V and 5 from J, leaving 13 bases between them. The CDR3 region is CASSELEGPTEAFF. The CDR3 region has the DNA TGTGCCAGCAGTGAGTTGGAGGGCCCGACTGAAGCTTTCTTT.

This clone was picked up a small number of times. The CDR3 bases are TGTGCCAGCAGCCGCGGGACTAGCGGAACACCTGAGCAGTTCTTC. Translation: CASSRGTSGTPEQFF. The chain carries TRBV4-2 and TRBJ2-1; TRBD2 aligns across 11 bases. The CDR3 consists of 15 residues. The germline V gene encodes CDR1 LGHNA and CDR2 YNFKEQ. The V segment lost 4 bases and the J segment 9 bases; nucleotides outside the gene matches: 8.